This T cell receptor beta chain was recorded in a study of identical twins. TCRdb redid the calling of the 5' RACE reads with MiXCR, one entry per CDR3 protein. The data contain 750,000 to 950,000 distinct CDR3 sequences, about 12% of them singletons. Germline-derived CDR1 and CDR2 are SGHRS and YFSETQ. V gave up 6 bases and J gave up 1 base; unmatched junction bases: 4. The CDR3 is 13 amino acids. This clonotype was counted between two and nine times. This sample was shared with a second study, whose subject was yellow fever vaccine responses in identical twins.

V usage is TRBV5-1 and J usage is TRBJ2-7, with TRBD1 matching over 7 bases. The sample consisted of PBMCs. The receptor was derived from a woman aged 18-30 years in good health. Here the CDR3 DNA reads TGCGCCAGCACCGGGACAGATTCCTACGAGCAGTACTTC. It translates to CASTGTDSYEQYF. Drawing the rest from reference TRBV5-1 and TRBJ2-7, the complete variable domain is KAGVTQTPRYLIKTRGQQVTLSCSPISGHRSVSWYQQTPGQGLQFLFEYFSETQRNKGNFPGRFSGRQFSNSRSEMNVSTLELGDSALYLCASTGTDSYEQYFGPGTRLTVT.